Sequencing of this T cell receptor (beta chain) was carried out in a study of metastatic and nonmetastatic thyroid tumors. The V segment lost 2 bases and the J segment 2 bases; nucleotides outside the gene matches: 10. The CDR3 is 17 amino acids. Germline CDR1 and CDR2: SGHAT and FQNNGV. All patients reached thyroid surgery having received no treatment beforehand. With MiXCR, TCRdb called clones anew from the PCR reads. The sample has several thousand clones; about 30% are singletons. The receptor comes from a female donor with papillary thyroid cancer or a benign thyroid nodule (not recorded which). Some clones in this sample may be carry-over from other donors' samples. The gene calls are TRBV11-2 and TRBJ2-3, with 7 positions matching TRBD2. The sample was adjacent normal tissue. The CDR3 region is CASSLTPPSGLTDTQYF. DNA of the CDR3: TGTGCCAGCAGCTTAACCCCCCCTAGCGGACTCACAGATACGCAGTATTTT.